This record covers a single T cell receptor beta chain. Its cognate antigen is unknown. Individual cDNA molecules carried attached unique molecular identifiers. One entry per CDR3 protein, called by TCRdb with MiXCR from the 5' RACE reads. The sample has about 130,000 distinct CDR3 sequences, about 15% seen once; the top ten hold around a fifth. The data derive from a study of early T cells in non-severe SARS-CoV-2 infection. Study context: RNA in bulk from unsorted whole blood was sequenced, and chains were unpaired. Points from the study as a whole: CD4 and private specificities were missed by VDJdb matching, which favored anti-spike CD8 responses.

Per germline, CDR1 SGHAT and CDR2 FQNNGV. V dropped 5 bases and J dropped 8; count of bases not matched to a gene: 10. CDR3 length: 15 amino acids. Sequenced: whole blood. The clonotype was recovered from an adult who was a healthcare worker with PCR-confirmed SARS-CoV-2 infection or an uninfected control (not recorded which). This chain joins TRBV11-2 and TRBJ2-3; TRBD2 matches 10 bases. The CDR3 bases are TGTGCCAGCAGCCCAACTCTAGCGGGGGAAGGTACGCAGTATTTT. This codes for CASSPTLAGEGTQYF.